This T cell receptor (beta chain) stems from a study of neurological immune-mediated disorders. This clonotype was observed many times. The target antigen is unknown. The time point was: longitudinal time-point 1 (baseline). MiXCR, applied by TCRdb to the 5' RACE reads, yields one record per CDR3 protein. The sample shows tens of thousands of distinct CDR3 sequences, roughly an eighth of them seen only once. Findings and caveats of the study: The most TCR clonal expansion was seen in HTLV-1-associated myelopathy, and the least was seen in multiple sclerosis, which fell below healthy controls.

The J segment lost 4 bases and the V segment lost 2 bases, leaving 2 bases of the junction unmatched. The CDR3 sequence is 13 residues long. Germline V gene sequence: CDR1 SGDLS, CDR2 YYNGEE. The clonotype was recovered from a female donor with HTLV-1-associated myelopathy (HAM/TSP). The material sequenced was PBMCs. The rearrangement joins TRBV9 to TRBJ1-2; 7 bases are shared with TRBD1. The CDR3 here is CASSVGDSYGYTF. Here the CDR3 DNA reads TGTGCCAGCAGCGTTGGGGACAGCTATGGCTACACCTTC.